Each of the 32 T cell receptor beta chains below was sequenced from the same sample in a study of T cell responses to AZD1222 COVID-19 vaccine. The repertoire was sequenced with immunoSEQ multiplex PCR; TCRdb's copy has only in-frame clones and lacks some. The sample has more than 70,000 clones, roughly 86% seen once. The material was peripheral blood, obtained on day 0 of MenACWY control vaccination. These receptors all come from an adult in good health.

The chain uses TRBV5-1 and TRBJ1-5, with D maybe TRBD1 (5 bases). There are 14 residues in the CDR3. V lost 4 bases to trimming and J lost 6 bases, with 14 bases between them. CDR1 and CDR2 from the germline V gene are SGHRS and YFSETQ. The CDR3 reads CASSPSGSAQPQHF. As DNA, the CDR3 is TGCGCCAGCAGCCCATCAGGGTCTGCTCAGCCCCAGCATTTT.

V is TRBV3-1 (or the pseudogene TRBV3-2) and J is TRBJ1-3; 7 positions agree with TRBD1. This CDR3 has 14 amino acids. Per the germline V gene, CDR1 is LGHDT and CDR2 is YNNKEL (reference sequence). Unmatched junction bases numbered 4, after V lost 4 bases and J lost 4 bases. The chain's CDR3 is CASSPRGSGNTIYF. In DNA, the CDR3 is TGTGCCAGCAGCCCCAGGGGGTCCGGAAACACCATATATTTT.

This CDR3 reads CATSRDRLATINQPQHF. In DNA, the CDR3 is TGTGCCACCAGCAGAGATCGACTGGCGACCATTAATCAGCCCCAGCATTTT. This chain joins TRBV15 and TRBJ1-5; D gene uncertain. Trimming stripped 0 bases from V and 4 bases from J, with 16 bases between. Germline values: CDR1 LNHNV, CDR2 YYDKDF (reference sequence). This CDR3 spans 17 amino acids.

The CDR3 nucleotides are TGCAGCGCCCAGACAGGCAAACACTCCTACAATGAGCAGTTCTTC. Its translation: CSAQTGKHSYNEQFF. The chain recombines TRBV29-1 with TRBJ2-1; possible D gene TRBD1, 6 bases. Looked up from germline, CDR1 is SQVTM and CDR2 is ANQGSEA. The V gene lost 7 bases and the J gene lost 0 bases, with 16 bases spanning the gap. The CDR3 sequence is 15 residues long.

DNA of the CDR3: TGTGCCAGCAGCCAAGATAGGACCCGTCCAAGCACAGATACGCAGTATTTT. It yields the protein CASSQDRTRPSTDTQYF. The chain joins TRBV3-1 (or the pseudogene TRBV3-2) to TRBJ2-3; D is undetermined. Germline V gene sequence: CDR1 LGHDT, CDR2 YNNKEL (reference sequence). This CDR3 contains 17 residues. Trimming removed 0 bases from V and 0 bases from J, with 13 bases in between.

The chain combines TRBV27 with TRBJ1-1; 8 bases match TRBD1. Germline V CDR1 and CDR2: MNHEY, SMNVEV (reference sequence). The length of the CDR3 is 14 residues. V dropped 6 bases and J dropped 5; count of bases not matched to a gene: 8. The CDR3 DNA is TGTGCCAGCAGACCCGGGACAGGAGGGACTGAAGCTTTCTTT. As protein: CASRPGTGGTEAFF.

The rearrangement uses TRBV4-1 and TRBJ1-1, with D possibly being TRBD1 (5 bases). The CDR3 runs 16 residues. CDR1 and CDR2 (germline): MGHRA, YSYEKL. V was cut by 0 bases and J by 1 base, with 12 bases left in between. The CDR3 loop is CASSQEFPGGNTEAFF. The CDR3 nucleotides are TGCGCCAGCAGCCAAGAGTTTCCTGGGGGGAACACTGAAGCTTTCTTT.

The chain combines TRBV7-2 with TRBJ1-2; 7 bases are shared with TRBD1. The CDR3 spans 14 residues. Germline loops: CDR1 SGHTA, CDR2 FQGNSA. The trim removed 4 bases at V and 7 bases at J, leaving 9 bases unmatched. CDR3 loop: CASSSVEGASGYTF. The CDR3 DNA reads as TGTGCCAGCAGCTCGGTAGAGGGGGCCTCTGGCTACACCTTC.

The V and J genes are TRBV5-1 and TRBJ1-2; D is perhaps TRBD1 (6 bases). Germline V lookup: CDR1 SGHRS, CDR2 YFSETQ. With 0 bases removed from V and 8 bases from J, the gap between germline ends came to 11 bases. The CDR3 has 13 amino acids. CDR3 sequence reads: CASSLVGQRGYTF. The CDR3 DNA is TGCGCCAGCAGCTTGGTGGGACAACGGGGCTACACCTTC.

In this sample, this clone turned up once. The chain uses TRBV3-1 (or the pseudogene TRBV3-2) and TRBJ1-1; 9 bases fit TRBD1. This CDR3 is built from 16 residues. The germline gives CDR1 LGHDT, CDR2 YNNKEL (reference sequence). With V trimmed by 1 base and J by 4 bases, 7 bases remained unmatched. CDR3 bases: TGTGCCAGCAGCCAAGGGGTAGGGACAGGGAGCACTGAAGCTTTCTTT. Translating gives CASSQGVGTGSTEAFF.

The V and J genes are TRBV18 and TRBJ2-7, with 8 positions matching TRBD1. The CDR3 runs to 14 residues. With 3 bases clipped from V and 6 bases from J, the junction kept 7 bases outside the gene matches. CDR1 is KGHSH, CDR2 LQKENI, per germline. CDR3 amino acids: CASSPPGQVFEQYF. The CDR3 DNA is TGTGCCAGCTCACCGCCGGGACAGGTATTCGAGCAGTACTTC.

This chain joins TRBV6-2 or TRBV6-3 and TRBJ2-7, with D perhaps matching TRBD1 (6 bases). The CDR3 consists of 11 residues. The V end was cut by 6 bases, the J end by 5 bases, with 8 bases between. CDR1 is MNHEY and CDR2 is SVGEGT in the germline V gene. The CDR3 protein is CASSRGHEQYF. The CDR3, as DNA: TGTGCCAGCAGCAGGGGCCACGAGCAGTACTTC.

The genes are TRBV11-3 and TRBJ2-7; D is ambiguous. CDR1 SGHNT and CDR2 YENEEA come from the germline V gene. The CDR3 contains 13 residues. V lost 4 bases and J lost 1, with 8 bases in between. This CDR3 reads CASSSAASYEQYF. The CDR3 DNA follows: TGTGCCAGCAGCTCGGCTGCTTCCTACGAGCAGTACTTC. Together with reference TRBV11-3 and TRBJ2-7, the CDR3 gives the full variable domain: EAGVVQSPRYKIIEKKQPVAFWCNPISGHNTLYWYLQNLGQGPELLIRYENEEAVDDSQLPKDRFSAERLKGVDSTLKIQPAELGDSAVYLCASSSAASYEQYFGPGTRLTVT.

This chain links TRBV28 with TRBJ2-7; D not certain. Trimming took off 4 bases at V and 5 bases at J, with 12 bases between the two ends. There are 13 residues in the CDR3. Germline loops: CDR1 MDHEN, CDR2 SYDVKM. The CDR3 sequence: CASSSPTGHEQYF. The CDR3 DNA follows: TGTGCCAGCAGTTCCCCGACTGGACACGAGCAGTACTTC.

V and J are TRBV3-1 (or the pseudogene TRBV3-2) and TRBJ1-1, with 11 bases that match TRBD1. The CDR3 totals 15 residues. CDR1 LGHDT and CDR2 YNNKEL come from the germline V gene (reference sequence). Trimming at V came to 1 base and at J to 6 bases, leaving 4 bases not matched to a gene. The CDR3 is CASSQGVGQGAEAFF. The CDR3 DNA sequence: TGTGCCAGCAGCCAAGGAGTGGGACAGGGGGCTGAAGCTTTCTTT.

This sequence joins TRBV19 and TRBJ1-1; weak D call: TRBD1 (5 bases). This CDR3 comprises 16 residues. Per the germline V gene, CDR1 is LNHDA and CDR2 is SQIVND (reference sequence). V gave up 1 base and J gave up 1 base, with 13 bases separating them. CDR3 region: CASSIVGGRWNTEAFF. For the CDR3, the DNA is TGTGCCAGTAGTATAGTCGGGGGGAGGTGGAACACTGAAGCTTTCTTT.

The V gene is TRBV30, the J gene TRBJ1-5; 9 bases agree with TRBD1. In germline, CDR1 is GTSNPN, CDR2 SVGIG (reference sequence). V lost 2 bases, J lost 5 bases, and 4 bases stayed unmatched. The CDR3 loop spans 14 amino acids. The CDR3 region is CAWSTGQGHQPQHF. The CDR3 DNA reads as TGTGCCTGGAGTACTGGACAGGGGCATCAGCCCCAGCATTTT.

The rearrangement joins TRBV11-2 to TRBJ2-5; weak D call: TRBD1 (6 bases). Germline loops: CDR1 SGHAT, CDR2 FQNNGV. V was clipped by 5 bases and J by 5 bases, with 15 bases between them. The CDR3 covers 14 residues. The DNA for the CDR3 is TGTGCCAGCAGCAACATACAGGGTTGGGAGACCCAGTACTTC. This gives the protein CASSNIQGWETQYF.

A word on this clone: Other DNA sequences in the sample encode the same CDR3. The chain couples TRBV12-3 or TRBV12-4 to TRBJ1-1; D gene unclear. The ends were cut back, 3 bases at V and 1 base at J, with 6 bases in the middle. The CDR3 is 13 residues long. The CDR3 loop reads CASSFRQNTEAFF. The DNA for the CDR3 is TGTGCCAGCAGTTTTAGACAGAACACTGAAGCTTTCTTT.

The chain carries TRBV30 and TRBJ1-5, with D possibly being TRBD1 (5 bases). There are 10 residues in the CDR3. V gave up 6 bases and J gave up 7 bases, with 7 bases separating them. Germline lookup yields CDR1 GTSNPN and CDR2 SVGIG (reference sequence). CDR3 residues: CACQGQPQHF. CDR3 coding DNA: TGTGCCTGTCAGGGACAGCCCCAGCATTTT.

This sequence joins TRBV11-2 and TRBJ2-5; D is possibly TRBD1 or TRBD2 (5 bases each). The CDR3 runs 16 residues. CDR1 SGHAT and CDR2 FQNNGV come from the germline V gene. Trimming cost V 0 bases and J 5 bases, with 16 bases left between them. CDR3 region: CASSLDGGWGSETQYF. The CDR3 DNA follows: TGTGCCAGCAGCTTAGATGGAGGATGGGGGAGTGAGACCCAGTACTTC.

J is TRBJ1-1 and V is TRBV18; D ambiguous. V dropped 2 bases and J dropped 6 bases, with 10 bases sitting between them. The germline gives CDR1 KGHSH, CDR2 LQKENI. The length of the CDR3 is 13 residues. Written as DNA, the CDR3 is TGTGCCAGCTCACCAGTCTGGACTCCTGAAGCTTTCTTT. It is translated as CASSPVWTPEAFF. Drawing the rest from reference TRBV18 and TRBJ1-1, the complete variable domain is NAGVMQNPRHLVRRRGQEARLRCSPMKGHSHVYWYRQLPEEGLKFMVYLQKENIIDESGMPKERFSAEFPKEGPSILRIQQVVRGDSAAYFCASSPVWTPEAFFGQGTRLTVV.

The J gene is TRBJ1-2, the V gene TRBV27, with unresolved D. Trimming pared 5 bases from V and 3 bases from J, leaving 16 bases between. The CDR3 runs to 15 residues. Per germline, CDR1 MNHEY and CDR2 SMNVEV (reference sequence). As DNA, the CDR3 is TGTGCCAGCAGTCCCCGATCGGGAGCAGACTATGGCTACACCTTC. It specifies CASSPRSGADYGYTF.

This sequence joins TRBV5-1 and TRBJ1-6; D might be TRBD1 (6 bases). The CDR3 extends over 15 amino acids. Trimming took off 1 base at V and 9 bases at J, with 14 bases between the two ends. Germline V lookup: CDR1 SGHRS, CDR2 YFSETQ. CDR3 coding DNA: TGCGCCAGCAGCTTGAGCCAGGGGATTATTTCACCCCTCCACTTT. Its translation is CASSLSQGIISPLHF.

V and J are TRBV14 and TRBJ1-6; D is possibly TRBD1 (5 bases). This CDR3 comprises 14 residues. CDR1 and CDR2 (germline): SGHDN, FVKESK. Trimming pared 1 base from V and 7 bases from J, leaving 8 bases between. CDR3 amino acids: CASSQVQGNSPLHF. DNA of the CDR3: TGTGCCAGCAGCCAAGTTCAGGGAAATTCACCCCTCCACTTT.

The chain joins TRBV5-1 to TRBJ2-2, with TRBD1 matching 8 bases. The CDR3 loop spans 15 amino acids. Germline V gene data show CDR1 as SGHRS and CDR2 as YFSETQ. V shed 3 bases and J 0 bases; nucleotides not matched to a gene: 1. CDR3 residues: CASSSDRANTGELFF. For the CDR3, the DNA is TGCGCCAGCAGCTCGGACAGGGCGAACACCGGGGAGCTGTTTTTT.

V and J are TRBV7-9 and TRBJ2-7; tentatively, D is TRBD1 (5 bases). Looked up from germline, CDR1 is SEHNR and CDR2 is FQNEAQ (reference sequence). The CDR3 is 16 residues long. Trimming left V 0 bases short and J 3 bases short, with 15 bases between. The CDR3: CASSLARSGLNYEQYF. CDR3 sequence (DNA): TGTGCCAGCAGCTTAGCGAGATCAGGGTTGAACTACGAGCAGTACTTC.

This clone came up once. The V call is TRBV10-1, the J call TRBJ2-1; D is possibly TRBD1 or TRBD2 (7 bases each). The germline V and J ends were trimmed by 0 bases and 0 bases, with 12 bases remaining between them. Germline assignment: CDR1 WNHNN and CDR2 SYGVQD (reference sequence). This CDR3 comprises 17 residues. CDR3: CASSESGGTDSYNEQFF. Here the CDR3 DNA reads TGCGCCAGCAGTGAGTCCGGGGGGACAGACTCCTACAATGAGCAGTTCTTC.

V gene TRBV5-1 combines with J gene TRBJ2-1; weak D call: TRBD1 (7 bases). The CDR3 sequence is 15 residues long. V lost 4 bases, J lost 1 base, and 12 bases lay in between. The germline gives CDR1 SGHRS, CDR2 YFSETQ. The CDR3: CASSIAGGSYNEQFF. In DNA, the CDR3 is TGCGCCAGCAGCATTGCAGGGGGGTCCTACAATGAGCAGTTCTTC.

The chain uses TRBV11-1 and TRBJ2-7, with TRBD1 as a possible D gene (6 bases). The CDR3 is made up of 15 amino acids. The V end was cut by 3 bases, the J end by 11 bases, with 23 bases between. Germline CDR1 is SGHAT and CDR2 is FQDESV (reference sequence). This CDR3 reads CASSFNRQGPDLKYF. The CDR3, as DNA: TGTGCCAGCAGCTTCAACAGGCAGGGGCCTGATTTGAAGTACTTC.

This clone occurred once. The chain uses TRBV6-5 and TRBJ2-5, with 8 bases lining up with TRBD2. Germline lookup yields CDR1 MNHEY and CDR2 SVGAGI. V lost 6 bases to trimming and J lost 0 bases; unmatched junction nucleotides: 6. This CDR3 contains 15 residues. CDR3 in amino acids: CASRRTSLYQETQYF. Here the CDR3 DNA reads TGTGCCAGCAGAAGGACTAGCCTGTACCAAGAGACCCAGTACTTC.

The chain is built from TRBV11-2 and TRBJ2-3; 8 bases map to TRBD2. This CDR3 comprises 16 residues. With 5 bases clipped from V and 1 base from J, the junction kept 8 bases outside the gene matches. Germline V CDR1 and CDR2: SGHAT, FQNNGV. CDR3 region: CASSTYGGAGTDTQYF. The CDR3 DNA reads TGTGCCAGCAGCACCTACGGGGGGGCCGGCACAGATACGCAGTATTTT.